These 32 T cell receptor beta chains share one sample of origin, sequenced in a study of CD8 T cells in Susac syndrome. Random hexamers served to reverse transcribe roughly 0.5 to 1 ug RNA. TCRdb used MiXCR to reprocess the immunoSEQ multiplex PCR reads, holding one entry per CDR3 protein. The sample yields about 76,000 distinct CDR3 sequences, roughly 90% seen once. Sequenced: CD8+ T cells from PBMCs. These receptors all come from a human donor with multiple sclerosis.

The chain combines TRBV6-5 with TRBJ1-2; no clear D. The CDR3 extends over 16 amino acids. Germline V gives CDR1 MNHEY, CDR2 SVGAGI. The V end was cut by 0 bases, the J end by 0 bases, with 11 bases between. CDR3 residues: CASSYSSPTANYGYTF. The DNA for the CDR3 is TGTGCCAGCAGTTACTCCAGCCCGACGGCTAACTATGGCTACACCTTC.

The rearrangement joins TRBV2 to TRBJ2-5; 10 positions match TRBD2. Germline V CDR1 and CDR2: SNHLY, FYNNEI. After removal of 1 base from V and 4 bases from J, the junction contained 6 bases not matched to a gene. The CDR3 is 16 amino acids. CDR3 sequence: CASSEEAGGLLETQYF. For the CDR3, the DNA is TGTGCCAGCAGTGAAGAAGCGGGGGGGCTTTTAGAGACCCAGTACTTC.

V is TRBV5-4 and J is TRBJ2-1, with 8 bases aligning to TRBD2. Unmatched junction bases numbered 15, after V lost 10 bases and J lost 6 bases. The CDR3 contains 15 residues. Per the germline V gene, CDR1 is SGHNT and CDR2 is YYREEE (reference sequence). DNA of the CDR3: TGTGCCTATCACCGCGGGGGGACTCCTTCCAATGAGCAGTTCTTC. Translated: CAYHRGGTPSNEQFF.

CDR3 bases: TGTGCCAGCAGCCCACACGACTTTACGCAGTATTTT. This translates into CASSPHDFTQYF. J is TRBJ2-3 and V is TRBV11-1; D gene ambiguous. V was trimmed by 5 bases and J by 8 bases, leaving 11 bases between them. This CDR3 has 12 amino acids. Germline V gene data show CDR1 as SGHAT and CDR2 as FQDESV (reference sequence).

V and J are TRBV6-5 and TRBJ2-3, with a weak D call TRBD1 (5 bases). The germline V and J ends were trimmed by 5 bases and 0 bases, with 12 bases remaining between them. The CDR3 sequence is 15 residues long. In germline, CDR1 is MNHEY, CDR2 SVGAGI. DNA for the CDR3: TGTGCCAGCAGTGACAGTGCATCTAGCACAGATACGCAGTATTTT. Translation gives CASSDSASSTDTQYF.

The DNA for the CDR3 is TGTGCCAGCAGTTTATTCGGACAGTCGGGGCACACTGAAGCTTTCTTT. Encoded protein: CASSLFGQSGHTEAFF. The rearrangement links TRBV27 to TRBJ1-1; weak D call: TRBD1 (6 bases). This CDR3 region has 16 residues. V was shortened by 1 base and J by 3 bases, with 15 bases between the two germline ends. Looked up from germline, CDR1 is MNHEY and CDR2 is SMNVEV (reference sequence).

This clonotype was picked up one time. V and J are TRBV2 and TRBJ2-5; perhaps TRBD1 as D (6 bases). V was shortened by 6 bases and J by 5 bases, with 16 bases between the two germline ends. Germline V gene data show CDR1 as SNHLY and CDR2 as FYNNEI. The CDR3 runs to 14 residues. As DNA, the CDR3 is TGTGCCAGCAGGTTGGGCAGGGGACGGGAGACCCAGTACTTC. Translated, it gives CASRLGRGRETQYF.

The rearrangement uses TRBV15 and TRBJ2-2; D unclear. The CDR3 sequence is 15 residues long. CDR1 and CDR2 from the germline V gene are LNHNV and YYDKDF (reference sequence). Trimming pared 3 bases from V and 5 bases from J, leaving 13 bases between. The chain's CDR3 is CATSSNIHSTGELFF. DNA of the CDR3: TGTGCCACCAGCAGTAATATTCATTCTACCGGGGAGCTGTTTTTT. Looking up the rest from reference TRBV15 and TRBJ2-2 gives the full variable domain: DAMVIQNPRYQVTQFGKPVTLSCSQTLNHNVMYWYQQKSSQAPKLLFHYYDKDFNNEADTPDNFQSRRPNTSFCFLDIRSPGLGDTAMYLCATSSNIHSTGELFFGEGSRLTVL.

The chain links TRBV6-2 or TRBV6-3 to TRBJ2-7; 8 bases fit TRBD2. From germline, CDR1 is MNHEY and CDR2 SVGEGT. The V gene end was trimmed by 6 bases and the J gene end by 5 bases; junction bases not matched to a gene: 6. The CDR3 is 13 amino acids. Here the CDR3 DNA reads TGTGCCAGCAGCTCCGGGACTAGAAACGAGCAGTACTTC. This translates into CASSSGTRNEQYF.

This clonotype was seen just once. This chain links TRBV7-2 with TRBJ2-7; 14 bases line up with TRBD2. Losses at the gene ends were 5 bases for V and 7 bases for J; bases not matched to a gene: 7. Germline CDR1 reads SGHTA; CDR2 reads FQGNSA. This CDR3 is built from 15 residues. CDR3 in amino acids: CASSLGLAGGVEQYF. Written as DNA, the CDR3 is TGTGCCAGCAGCCTAGGACTAGCGGGAGGAGTGGAGCAGTACTTC.

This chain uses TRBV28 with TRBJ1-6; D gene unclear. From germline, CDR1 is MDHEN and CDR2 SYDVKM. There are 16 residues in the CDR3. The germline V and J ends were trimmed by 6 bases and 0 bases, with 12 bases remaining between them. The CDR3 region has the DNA TGTGCCAGCAGGACCGCGAGGAACTCCTATAATTCACCCCTCCACTTT. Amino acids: CASRTARNSYNSPLHF.

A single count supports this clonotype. For the CDR3, the DNA is TGCGCCAGCAGCCCCATGGGGGGGACAGTATCTTCCTACGAGCAGTACTTC. It codes for CASSPMGGTVSSYEQYF. This chain uses TRBV4-1 with TRBJ2-7, with D perhaps being TRBD1 or TRBD2 (7 bases each). Trimming removed 4 bases from V and 1 base from J, with 20 bases in between. Germline CDR1 reads MGHRA; CDR2 reads YSYEKL. This CDR3 has 17 amino acids.

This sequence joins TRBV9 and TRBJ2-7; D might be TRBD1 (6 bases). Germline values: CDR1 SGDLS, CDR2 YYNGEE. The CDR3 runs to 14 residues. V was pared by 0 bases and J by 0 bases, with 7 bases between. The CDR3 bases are TGTGCCAGCAGCGTAGGGGACAACTCCTACGAGCAGTACTTC. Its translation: CASSVGDNSYEQYF. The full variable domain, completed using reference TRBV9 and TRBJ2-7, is DSGVTQTPKHLITATGQRVTLRCSPRSGDLSVYWYQQSLDQGLQFLIQYYNGEERAKGNILERFSAQQFPDLHSELNLSSLELGDSALYFCASSVGDNSYEQYFGPGTRLTVT.

CDR3: CASSATGATYEQYF. As DNA, the CDR3 is TGTGCCAGCAGCGCCACCGGGGCCACCTACGAGCAGTACTTC. The chain has TRBV9 and TRBJ2-7, with D perhaps assigned TRBD1 or TRBD2 (5 bases each). This CDR3 spans 14 amino acids. CDR1 and CDR2 from the germline V gene are SGDLS and YYNGEE. V was pared by 3 bases and J by 2 bases, with 12 bases between. The full variable domain, its missing parts supplied by reference TRBV9 and TRBJ2-7, is DSGVTQTPKHLITATGQRVTLRCSPRSGDLSVYWYQQSLDQGLQFLIQYYNGEERAKGNILERFSAQQFPDLHSELNLSSLELGDSALYFCASSATGATYEQYFGPGTRLTVT.

Here the CDR3 DNA reads TGCAGTGCTGGTGGACAGCCCTTATATAGCAATCAGCCCCAGCATTTT. This translates into CSAGGQPLYSNQPQHF. The chain carries TRBV20-1 and TRBJ1-5, with a possible D match to TRBD1 (6 bases). This CDR3 has 16 amino acids. Germline V CDR1 and CDR2: DFQATT, SNEGSKA (reference sequence). Trimming cost V 5 bases and J 0 bases, with 17 bases left between them.

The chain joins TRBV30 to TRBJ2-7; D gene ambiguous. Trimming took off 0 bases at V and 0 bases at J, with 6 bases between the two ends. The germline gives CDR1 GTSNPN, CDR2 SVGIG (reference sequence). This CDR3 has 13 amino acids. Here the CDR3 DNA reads TGTGCCTGGAGTGTACCGCCCTCCTACGAGCAGTACTTC. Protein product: CAWSVPPSYEQYF.

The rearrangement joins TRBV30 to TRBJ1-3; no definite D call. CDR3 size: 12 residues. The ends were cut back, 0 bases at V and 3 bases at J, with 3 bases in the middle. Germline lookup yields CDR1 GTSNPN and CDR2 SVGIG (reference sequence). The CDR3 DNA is TGTGCCTGGAGTGTAGGTGGAAACACCATATATTTT. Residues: CAWSVGGNTIYF.

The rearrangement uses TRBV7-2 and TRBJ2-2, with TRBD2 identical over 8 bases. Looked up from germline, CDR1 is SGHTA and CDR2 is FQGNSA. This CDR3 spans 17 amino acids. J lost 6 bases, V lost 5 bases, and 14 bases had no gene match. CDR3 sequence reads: CASSNFGGGFNPGELFF. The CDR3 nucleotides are TGTGCCAGCAGCAATTTCGGGGGGGGGTTTAATCCCGGGGAGCTGTTTTTT.

The CDR3: CASSLGPEGQQSTDTQYF. In DNA form, the CDR3 reads TGCGCCAGCAGCTTGGGCCCGGAGGGCCAACAGAGCACAGATACGCAGTATTTT. The rearrangement links TRBV5-1 to TRBJ2-3; D is possibly TRBD2 (6 bases). V was clipped by 0 bases and J by 0 bases, with 17 bases between them. Germline values: CDR1 SGHRS, CDR2 YFSETQ. The CDR3 is 18 amino acids.

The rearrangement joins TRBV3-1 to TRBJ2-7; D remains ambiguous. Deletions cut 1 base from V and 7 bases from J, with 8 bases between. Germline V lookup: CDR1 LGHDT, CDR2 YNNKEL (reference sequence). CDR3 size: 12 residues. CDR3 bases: TGTGCCAGCAGCCAAGGCCATGGGGAGCAGTACTTC. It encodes CASSQGHGEQYF.

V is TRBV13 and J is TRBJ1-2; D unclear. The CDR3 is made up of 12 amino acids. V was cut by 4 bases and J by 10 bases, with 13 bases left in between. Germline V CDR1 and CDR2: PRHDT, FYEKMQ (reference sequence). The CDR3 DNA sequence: TGTGCCAGCAGCTCCCTTCCTTACGTCTACACCTTC. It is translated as CASSSLPYVYTF. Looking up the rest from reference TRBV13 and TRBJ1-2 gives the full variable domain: AAGVIQSPRHLIKEKRETATLKCYPIPRHDTVYWYQQGPGQDPQFLISFYEKMQSDKGSIPDRFSAQQFSDYHSELNMSSLELGDSALYFCASSSLPYVYTFGSGTRLTVV.

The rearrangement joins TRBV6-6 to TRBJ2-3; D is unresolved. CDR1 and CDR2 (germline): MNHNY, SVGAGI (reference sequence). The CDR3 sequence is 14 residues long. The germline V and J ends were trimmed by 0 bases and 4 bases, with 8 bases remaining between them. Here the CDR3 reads CASSYSIFPDTQYF. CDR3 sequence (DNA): TGTGCCAGCAGTTACTCGATTTTTCCAGATACGCAGTATTTT.

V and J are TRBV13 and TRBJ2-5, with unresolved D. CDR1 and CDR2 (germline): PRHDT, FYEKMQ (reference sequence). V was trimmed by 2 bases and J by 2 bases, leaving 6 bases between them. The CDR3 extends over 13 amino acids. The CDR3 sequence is CASSLRQQETQYF. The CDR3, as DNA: TGTGCCAGCAGCTTACGGCAGCAAGAGACCCAGTACTTC.

The CDR3 DNA sequence: TGTGCCAGCAGCTTTGTGACAACCGGGTTCTACGAGCAGTACTTC. This gives the protein CASSFVTTGFYEQYF. V usage is TRBV5-6 and J usage is TRBJ2-7; D is undetermined. The germline CDR1 and CDR2 sequences are SGHDT and YYEEEE. V was clipped by 2 bases and J by 3 bases, with 15 bases between them. This CDR3 spans 15 amino acids.

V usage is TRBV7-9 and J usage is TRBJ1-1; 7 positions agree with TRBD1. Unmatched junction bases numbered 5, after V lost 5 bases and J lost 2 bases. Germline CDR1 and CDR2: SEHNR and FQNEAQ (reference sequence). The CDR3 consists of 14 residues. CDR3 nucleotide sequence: TGTGCCAGCAGCCCTACAGGGGATAACACTGAAGCTTTCTTT. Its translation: CASSPTGDNTEAFF.

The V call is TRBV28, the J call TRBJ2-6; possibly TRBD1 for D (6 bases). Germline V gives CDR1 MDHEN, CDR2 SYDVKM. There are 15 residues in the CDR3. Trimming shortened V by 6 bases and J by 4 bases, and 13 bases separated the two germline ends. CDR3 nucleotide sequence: TGTGCCAGCAGCCCCCCAGGGGAAGGGGCCAACGTCCTGACTTTC. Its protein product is CASSPPGEGANVLTF.

Here the CDR3 DNA reads TGTGCCAGCAGTGGAGAGCGGGGGGGGGACACCGGGGAGCTGTTTTTT. It is translated as CASSGERGGDTGELFF. The rearrangement joins TRBV9 to TRBJ2-2; 10 bases are a match to TRBD2. CDR1 is SGDLS and CDR2 is YYNGEE in the germline V gene. The CDR3 runs 16 residues. V shed 5 bases and J 3 bases; nucleotides not matched to a gene: 7.

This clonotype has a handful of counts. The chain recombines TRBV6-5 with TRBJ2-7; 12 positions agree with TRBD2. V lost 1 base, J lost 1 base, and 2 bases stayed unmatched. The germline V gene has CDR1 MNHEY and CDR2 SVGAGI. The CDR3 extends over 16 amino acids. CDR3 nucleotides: TGTGCCAGCAGTTACTTGACTAGCGGGGGTTCCTACGAGCAGTACTTC. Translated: CASSYLTSGGSYEQYF.

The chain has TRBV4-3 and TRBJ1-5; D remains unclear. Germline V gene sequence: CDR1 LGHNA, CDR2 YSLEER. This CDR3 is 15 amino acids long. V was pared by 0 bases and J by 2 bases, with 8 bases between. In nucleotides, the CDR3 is TGCGCCAGCAGCCAAGACCCCAGCCGCAATCAGCCCCAGCATTTT. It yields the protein CASSQDPSRNQPQHF.

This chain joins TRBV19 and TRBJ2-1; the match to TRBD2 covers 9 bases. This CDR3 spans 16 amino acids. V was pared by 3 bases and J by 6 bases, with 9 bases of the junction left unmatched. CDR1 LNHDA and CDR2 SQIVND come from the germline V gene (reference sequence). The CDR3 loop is CASSIVAAGGFNEQFF. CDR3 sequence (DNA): TGTGCCAGTAGTATCGTGGCAGCGGGAGGTTTCAATGAGCAGTTCTTC.

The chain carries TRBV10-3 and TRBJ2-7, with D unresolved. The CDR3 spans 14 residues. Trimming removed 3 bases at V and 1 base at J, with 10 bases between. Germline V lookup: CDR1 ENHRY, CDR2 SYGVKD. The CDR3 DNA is TGTGCCATCAGTGAAGTAGGTTTTTCCTACGAGCAGTACTTC. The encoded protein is CAISEVGFSYEQYF.

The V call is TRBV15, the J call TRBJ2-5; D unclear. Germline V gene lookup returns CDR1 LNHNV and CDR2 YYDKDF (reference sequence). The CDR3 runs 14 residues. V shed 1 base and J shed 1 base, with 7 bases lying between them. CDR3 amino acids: CATSRVVLQETQYF. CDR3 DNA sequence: TGTGCCACCAGCAGAGTGGTTCTCCAAGAGACCCAGTACTTC.